The clone carrying this T cell receptor (beta chain) was observed many times. Its antigen remains unknown. This entry comes from a study of blood T cells in healthy people across ages. The V gene lost 4 bases and the J gene lost 3 bases, with 10 bases spanning the gap. The CDR3 spans 13 residues. The V gene's germline CDR1 is SGHAT and CDR2 FQNNGV. Sample-barcoded 5' priming and a J-beta primer mix drove a second PCR of about 7 to 11 cycles. TCRdb reprocessed the 5' RACE reads via MiXCR and lists one record per CDR3 protein. The sample consists of about a million distinct CDR3 sequences, just over 50% of them appearing once. General study findings and limits: Per million T cells, the diversity of TCR beta decreased roughly linearly as age advanced.

Sequenced input: blood. The receptor was isolated from a woman in her fifties or sixties in good health. The chain employs TRBV11-2 and TRBJ2-7, with D possibly TRBD1 on 5 matching bases. In DNA, the CDR3 is TGTGCCAGCAGCTCTTCTAGGGGCTACGAGCAGTACTTC. Its translation: CASSSSRGYEQYF.